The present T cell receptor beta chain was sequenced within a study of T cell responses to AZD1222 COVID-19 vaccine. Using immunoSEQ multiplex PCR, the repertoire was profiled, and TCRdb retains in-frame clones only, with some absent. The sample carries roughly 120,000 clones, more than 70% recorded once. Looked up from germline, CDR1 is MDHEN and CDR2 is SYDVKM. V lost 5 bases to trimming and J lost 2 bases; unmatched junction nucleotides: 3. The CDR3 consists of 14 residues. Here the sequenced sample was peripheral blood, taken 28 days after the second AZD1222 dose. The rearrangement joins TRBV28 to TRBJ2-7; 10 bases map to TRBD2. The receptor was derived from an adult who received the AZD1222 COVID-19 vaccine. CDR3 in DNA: TGTGCCAGCAGTCCTAGCGGGAGAGCCTACGAGCAGTACTTC. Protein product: CASSPSGRAYEQYF.